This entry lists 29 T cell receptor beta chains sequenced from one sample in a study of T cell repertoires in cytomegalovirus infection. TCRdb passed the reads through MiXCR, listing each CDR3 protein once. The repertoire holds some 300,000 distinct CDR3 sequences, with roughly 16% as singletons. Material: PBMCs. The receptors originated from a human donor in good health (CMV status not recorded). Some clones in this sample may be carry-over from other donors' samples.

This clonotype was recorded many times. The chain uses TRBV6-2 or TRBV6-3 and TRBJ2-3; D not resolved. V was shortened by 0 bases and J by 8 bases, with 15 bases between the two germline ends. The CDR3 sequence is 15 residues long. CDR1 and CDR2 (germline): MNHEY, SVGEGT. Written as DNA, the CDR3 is TGTGCCAGCAGTTACTCGAATGTAACCGGTAGTACGCAGTATTTT. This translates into CASSYSNVTGSTQYF.

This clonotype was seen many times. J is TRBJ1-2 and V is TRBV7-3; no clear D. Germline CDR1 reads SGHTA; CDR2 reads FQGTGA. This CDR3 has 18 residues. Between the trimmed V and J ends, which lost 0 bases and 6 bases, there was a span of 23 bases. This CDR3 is CASSLTGLGPLDEDGYTF. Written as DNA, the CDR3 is TGTGCCAGCAGCTTAACAGGTTTGGGTCCACTAGACGAAGATGGCTACACCTTC.

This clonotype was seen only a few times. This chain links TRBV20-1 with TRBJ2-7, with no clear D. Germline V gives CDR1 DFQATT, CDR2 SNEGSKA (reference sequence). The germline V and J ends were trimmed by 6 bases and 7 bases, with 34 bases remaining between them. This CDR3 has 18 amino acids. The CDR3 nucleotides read TGCAGTGCATCCCGACTTCTCCCCGATGCAACGTTGCTTCTAGAGCAGTACTTC. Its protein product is CSASRLLPDATLLLEQYF.

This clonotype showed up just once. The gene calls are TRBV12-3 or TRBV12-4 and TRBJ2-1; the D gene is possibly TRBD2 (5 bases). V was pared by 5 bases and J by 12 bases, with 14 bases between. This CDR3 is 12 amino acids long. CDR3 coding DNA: TGTGCCAGCAGTACCGGTAGGGCGGGGCAGTTCTTC. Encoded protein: CASSTGRAGQFF.

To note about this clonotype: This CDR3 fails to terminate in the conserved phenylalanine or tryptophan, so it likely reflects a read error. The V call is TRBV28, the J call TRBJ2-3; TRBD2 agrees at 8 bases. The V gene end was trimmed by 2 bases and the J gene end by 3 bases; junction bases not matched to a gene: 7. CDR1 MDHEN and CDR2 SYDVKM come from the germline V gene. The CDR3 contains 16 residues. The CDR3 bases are TGTGCCAGCAGTTTACTCCTAGCGGGCGGAACAGATACGCAGTATCTT. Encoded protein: CASSLLLAGGTDTQYL.

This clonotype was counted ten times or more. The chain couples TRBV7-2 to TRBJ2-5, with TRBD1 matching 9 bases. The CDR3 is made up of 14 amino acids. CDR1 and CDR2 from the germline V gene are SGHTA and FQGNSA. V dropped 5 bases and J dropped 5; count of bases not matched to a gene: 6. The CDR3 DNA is TGTGCCAGCAGCCCTCTAGGGACAGGGGAGACCCAGTACTTC. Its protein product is CASSPLGTGETQYF.

The CDR3 DNA reads as TGCAGTGCTAGAGTGGAGGGTCGACAGCCGAACACTGAAGCTTTCTTT. Translating it yields CSARVEGRQPNTEAFF. The chain combines TRBV20-1 with TRBJ1-1; tentatively, D is TRBD1 (5 bases). The V end lost 1 base, the J end lost 1 base, and 16 bases lay between the germline ends. CDR1 and CDR2 from the germline V gene are DFQATT and SNEGSKA (reference sequence). CDR3 length equals 16 residues.

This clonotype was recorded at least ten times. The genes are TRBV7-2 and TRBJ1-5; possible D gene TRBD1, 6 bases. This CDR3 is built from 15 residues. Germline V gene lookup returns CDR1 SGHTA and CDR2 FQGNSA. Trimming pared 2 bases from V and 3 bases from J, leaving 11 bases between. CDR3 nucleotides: TGTGCCAGCAGCTTACAAGGGGGAAACAATCAGCCCCAGCATTTT. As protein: CASSLQGGNNQPQHF.

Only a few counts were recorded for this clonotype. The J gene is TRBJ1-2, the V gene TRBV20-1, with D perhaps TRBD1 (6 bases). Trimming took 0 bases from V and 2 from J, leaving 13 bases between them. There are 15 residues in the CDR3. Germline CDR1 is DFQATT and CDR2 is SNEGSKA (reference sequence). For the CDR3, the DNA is TGCAGTGCTAGAGACCCACAGCAGGGGAACTATGGCTACACCTTC. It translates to CSARDPQQGNYGYTF.

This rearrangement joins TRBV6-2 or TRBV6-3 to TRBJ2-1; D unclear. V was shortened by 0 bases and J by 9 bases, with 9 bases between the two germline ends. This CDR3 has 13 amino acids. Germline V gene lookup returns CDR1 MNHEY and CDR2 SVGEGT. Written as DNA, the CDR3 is TGTGCCAGCAGTTACTCGACGGTTGGTGAGCAGTTCTTC. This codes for CASSYSTVGEQFF.

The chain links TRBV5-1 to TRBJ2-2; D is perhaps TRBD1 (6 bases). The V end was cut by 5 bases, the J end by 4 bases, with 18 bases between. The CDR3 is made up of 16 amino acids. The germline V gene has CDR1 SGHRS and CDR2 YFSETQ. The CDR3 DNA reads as TGCGCCAGCAGGACTGGGGGCCGTTCGGGCACCGGGGAGCTGTTTTTT. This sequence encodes CASRTGGRSGTGELFF. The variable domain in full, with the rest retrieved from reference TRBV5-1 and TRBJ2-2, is KAGVTQTPRYLIKTRGQQVTLSCSPISGHRSVSWYQQTPGQGLQFLFEYFSETQRNKGNFPGRFSGRQFSNSRSEMNVSTLELGDSALYLCASRTGGRSGTGELFFGEGSRLTVL.

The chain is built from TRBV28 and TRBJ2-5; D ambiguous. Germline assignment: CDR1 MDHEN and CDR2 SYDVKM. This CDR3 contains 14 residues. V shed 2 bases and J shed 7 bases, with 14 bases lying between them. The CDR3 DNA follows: TGTGCCAGCAGTTTAGTTGGGAATTTAGGGACCCAGTACTTC. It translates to CASSLVGNLGTQYF.

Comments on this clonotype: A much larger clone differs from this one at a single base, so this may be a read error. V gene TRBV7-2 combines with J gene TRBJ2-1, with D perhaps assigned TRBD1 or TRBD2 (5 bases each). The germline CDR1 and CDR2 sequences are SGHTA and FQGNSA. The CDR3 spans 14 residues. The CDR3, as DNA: TGTGTCAGCAGCGTAGGGACGCTCCGCGATGAGCAGTTCTTC. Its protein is CVSSVGTLRDEQFF.

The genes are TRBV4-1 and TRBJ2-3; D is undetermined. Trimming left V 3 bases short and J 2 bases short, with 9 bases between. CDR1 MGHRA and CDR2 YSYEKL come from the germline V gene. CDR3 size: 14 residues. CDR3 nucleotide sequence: TGCGCCAGCAGCCAGCTGGGCCTCACAGATACGCAGTATTTT. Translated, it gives CASSQLGLTDTQYF.

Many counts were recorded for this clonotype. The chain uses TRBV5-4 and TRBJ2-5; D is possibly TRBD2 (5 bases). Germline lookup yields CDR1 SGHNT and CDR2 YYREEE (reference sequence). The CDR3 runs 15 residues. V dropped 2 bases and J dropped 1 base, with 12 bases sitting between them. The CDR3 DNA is TGTGCCAGCAGCTTAAACAGAGGGAGCCAAGAGACCCAGTACTTC. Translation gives CASSLNRGSQETQYF.

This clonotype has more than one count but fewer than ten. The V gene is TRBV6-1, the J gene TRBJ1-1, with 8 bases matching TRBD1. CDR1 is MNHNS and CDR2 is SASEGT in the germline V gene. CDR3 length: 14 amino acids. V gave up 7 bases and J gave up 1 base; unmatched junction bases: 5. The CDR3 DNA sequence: TGTGCCAGCAAAAGGACAGGGACGAACACTGAAGCTTTCTTT. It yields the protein CASKRTGTNTEAFF.

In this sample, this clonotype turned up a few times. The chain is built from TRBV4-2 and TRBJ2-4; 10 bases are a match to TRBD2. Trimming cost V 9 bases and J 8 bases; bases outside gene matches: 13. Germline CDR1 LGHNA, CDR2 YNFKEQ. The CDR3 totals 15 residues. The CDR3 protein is CASGSGGASWDIQYF. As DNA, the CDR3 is TGTGCCAGTGGGAGCGGGGGGGCCAGTTGGGACATTCAGTACTTC.

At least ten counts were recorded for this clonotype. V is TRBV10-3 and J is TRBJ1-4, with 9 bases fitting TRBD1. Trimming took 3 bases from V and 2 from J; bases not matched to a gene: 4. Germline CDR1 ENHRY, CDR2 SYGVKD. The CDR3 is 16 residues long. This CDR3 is CAISEQTGGTNEKLFF. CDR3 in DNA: TGTGCCATCAGTGAACAGACAGGGGGGACTAATGAAAAACTGTTTTTT.

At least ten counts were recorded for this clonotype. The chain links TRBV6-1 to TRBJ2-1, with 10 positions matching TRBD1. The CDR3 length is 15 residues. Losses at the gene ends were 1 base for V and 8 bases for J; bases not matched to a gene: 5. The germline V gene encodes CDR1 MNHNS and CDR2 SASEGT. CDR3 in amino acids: CASSEGTGGGDEQFF. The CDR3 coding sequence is TGTGCCAGCAGTGAAGGGACAGGGGGGGGCGATGAGCAGTTCTTC.

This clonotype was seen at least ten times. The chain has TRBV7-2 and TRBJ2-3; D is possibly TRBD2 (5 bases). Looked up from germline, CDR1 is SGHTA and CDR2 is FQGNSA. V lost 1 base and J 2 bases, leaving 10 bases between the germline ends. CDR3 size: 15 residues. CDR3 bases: TGTGCCAGCAGCTTAGGCTGGAGGAACACAGATACGCAGTATTTT. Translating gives CASSLGWRNTDTQYF.

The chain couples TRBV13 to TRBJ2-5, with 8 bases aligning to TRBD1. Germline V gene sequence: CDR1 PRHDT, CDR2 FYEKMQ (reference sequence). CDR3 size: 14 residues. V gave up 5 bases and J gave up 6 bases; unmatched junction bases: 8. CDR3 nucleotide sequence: TGTGCCAGCAGCGCTTGGAACAGGGGGAAGACCCAGTACTTC. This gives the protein CASSAWNRGKTQYF.

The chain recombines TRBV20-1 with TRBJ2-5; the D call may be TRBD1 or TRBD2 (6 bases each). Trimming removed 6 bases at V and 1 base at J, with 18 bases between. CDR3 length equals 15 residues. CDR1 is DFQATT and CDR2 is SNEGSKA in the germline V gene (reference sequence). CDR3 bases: TGCAGTGCGGCTCGCGGGACACCTCTCCAAGAGACCCAGTACTTC. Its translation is CSAARGTPLQETQYF.

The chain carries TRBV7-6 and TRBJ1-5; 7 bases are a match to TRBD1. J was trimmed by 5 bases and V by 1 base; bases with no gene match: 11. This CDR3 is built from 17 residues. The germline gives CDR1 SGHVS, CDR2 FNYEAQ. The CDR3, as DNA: TGTGCCAGCAGCTTAGGCGTGTGGGTAGGGGGCGATCAGCCCCAGCATTTT. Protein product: CASSLGVWVGGDQPQHF.

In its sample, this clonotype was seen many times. The CDR3 sequence: CASRRDRGTEAFF. For the CDR3, the DNA is TGTGCCAGCAGACGGGACAGGGGCACTGAAGCTTTCTTT. The V call is TRBV7-8, the J call TRBJ1-1; 10 bases match TRBD1. The CDR3 runs 13 residues. V shed 6 bases, J shed 4 bases, and the junction held 2 bases outside the gene matches. The V gene's germline CDR1 is SGHVS and CDR2 FQNEAQ.

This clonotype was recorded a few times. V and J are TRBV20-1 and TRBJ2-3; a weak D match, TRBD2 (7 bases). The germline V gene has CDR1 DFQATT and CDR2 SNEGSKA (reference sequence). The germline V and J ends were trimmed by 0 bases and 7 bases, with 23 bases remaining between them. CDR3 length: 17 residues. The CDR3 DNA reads TGCAGTGCTAGAGACCTGGCGAAGGGGGGGGCCTTAAATACGCAGTATTTT. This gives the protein CSARDLAKGGALNTQYF.

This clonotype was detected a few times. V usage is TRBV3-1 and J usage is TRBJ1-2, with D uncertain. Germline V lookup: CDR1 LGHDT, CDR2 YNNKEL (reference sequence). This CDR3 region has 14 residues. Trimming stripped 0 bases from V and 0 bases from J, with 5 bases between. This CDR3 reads CASSQDMANYGYTF. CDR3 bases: TGTGCCAGCAGCCAAGATATGGCTAACTATGGCTACACCTTC.

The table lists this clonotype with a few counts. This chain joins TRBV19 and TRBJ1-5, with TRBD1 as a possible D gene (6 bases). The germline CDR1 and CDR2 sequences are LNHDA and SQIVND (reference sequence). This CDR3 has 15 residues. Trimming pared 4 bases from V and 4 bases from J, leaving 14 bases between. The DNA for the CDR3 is TGTGCCAGTAGTACCTCCAGGGGCGCGAATCAGCCCCAGCATTTT. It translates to CASSTSRGANQPQHF. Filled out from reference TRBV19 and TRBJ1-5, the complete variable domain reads DGGITQSPKYLFRKEGQNVTLSCEQNLNHDAMYWYRQDPGQGLRLIYYSQIVNDFQKGDIAEGYSVSREKKESFPLTVTSAQKNPTAFYLCASSTSRGANQPQHFGDGTRLSIL.

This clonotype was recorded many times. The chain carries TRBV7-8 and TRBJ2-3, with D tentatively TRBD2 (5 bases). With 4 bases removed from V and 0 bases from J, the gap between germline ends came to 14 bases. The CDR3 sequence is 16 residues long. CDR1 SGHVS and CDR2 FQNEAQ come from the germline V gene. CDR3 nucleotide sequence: TGTGCCAGCAGCTCAAAGGAGGCACTAAGCACAGATACGCAGTATTTT. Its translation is CASSSKEALSTDTQYF. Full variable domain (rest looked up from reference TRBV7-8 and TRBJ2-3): GAGVSQSPRYKVAKRGQDVALRCDPISGHVSLFWYQQALGQGPEFLTYFQNEAQLDKSGLPSDRFFAERPEGSVSTLKIQRTQQEDSAVYLCASSSKEALSTDTQYFGPGTRLTVL.

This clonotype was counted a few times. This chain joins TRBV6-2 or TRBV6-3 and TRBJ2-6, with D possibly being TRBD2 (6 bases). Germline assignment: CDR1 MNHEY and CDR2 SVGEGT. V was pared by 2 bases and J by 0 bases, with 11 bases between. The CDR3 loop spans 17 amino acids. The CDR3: CASSYGRGSSGANVLTF. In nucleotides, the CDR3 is TGTGCCAGCAGTTACGGTCGGGGGAGCTCTGGGGCCAACGTCCTGACTTTC.